Listed below are T cell receptor beta chains from one sample, sequenced in a study of T cell responses to AZD1222 COVID-19 vaccine. TCRdb's table, derived via immunoSEQ multiplex PCR, lists solely in-frame clones and lacks some. Of some 120,000 clones detected, approximately 83% appear once; the ten largest clones hold roughly 9.9%. This sample comprised peripheral blood, obtained on day 0 of AZD1222 vaccination. The receptors derive from an adult in good health. The CDR3 runs from the conserved cysteine through the conserved F or W.

15 TRBJ2-1 TRBV5-1 CASSGGGTSYNEQFF
16 TRBJ1-4 TRBV4-1 CASSQDSARRNEKLFF
14 TRBJ1-4 TRBV3-1/TRBV3-2 CASSQATAGGILFF
15 TRBJ2-3 TRBV4-2 CASSQGTGLSNTQYF
10 TRBJ1-1 TRBV29-1 CSVREGTVFF
16 TRBJ2-3 TRBV3-1/TRBV3-2 CASSQVLAGGTDTQYF
14 TRBJ1-1 TRBV28 CASTHRGTGTEAFF
10 TRBJ2-7 TRBV3-1/TRBV3-2 CASGDYEQYF
11 TRBJ2-7 TRBV12-3/TRBV12-4 CASSFRGEQYF
13 TRBJ1-3 TRBV18 CASSGTAVDTIYF
17 TRBJ2-5 TRBV18 CASKTRLAGGSGETQYF
15 TRBJ1-5 TRBV5-1 CASSLGQGDNQPQHF
14 TRBJ2-1 TRBV6-5 CASSYYGGDNEQFF
14 TRBJ2-7 TRBV10-3 CAISKGQGAYEQYF
15 TRBJ1-3 TRBV11-3 CASSLGDSSGNTIYF
15 TRBJ1-6 TRBV10-3 CAISGSPAGNSPLHF
17 TRBJ1-2 TRBV4-3 CASSQDRRTDAIYGYTF
13 TRBJ2-7 TRBV10-2 CATSGPGLNEQYF
13 TRBJ2-2 TRBV30 CAWSRANTGELFF
15 TRBJ1-2 TRBV28 CASSLGGAGNYGYTF
14 TRBJ1-5 TRBV6-5 CASTLQGDYQPQHF
14 TRBJ2-7 TRBV5-1 CASSLTASSYEQYF
13 TRBJ1-1 TRBV7-8 CASSRDTNTEAFF
13 TRBJ1-3 TRBV30 CAWTMTDGNTIYF
13 TRBJ1-1 TRBV2 CASQAGRDVGAFF
16 TRBJ2-1 TRBV4-3 CASSQDPRGLLNEQFF
13 TRBJ2-1 TRBV11-1 CASSLRGLNEQFF
14 TRBJ1-2 TRBV6-2/TRBV6-3 CASSWDRASYGYTF
17 TRBJ2-2 TRBV7-3 CASSLLMDRGRGGELFF
9 TRBJ2-1 TRBV1 CTSSPCQFF
13 TRBJ2-5 TRBV7-9 CASVRVGLETQYF
16 TRBJ2-3 TRBV5-3 CARRHPGGVCTDTQYF
13 TRBJ2-3 TRBV2 CATRVGSTDTQYF
17 TRBJ2-7 TRBV19 CASSMGRVGRYNYEQYF
14 TRBJ1-5 TRBV28 CASSTIIGWRPQHF
18 TRBJ2-3 TRBV19 CASSMDTDRTIGTDTQYF
16 TRBJ2-7 TRBV7-9 CASSSPRLALSYEQYF
16 TRBJ2-7 TRBV28 CASSLLGTSGSYEQYF
15 TRBJ2-5 TRBV27 CASSRSGRDSGTQYF
13 TRBJ1-3 TRBV29-1 CSADSRSGNTIYF
15 TRBJ1-5 TRBV2 CASSEGGQGAKPQHF
16 TRBJ2-7 TRBV11-1 CASSLRRDTEFGEQYF
14 TRBJ2-1 TRBV30 CAWSVLDGYNEQFF
17 TRBJ1-5 TRBV7-9 CASSLGAGTGANQPQHF
14 TRBJ1-5 TRBV9 CASSTGRGNQPQHF
16 TRBJ2-3 TRBV18 CASSPMDRISGDTQYF
16 TRBJ2-2 TRBV4-2 CASSQGGRLFTGELFF
12 TRBJ2-2 TRBV11-3 CASRSPPGELFF
13 TRBJ1-5 TRBV12-3/TRBV12-4 CASSLRVNQPQHF